This passage covers 2 T cell receptor beta chains from one sample sequenced in a study of T cell changes during pregnancy in multiple sclerosis. Profiled with immunoSEQ multiplex PCR; TCRdb holds only in-frame clones, not every one. The data contain some 67,000 clones, approximately 91% of them seen just once; the ten biggest clones take up about 2.3%. The material was peripheral blood, obtained in the first trimester of pregnancy. Every receptor here comes from a female donor with multiple sclerosis, enrolled in a pregnancy study.

V gene TRBV2 combines with J gene TRBJ1-1, with 12 bases matching TRBD1. This CDR3 comprises 14 residues. Trimming cost V 10 bases and J 0 bases; bases outside gene matches: 3. Germline CDR1 reads SNHLY; CDR2 reads FYNNEI. The CDR3 reads CAMGTGGLNTEAFF. Written as DNA, the CDR3 is TGTGCCATGGGGACAGGGGGCCTGAACACTGAAGCTTTCTTT.

The chain is built from TRBV5-1 and TRBJ1-6; D is undetermined. The CDR3 contains 14 residues. Germline V gene data show CDR1 as SGHRS and CDR2 as YFSETQ. The ends were cut back, 1 base at V and 5 bases at J, with 7 bases in the middle. The CDR3 protein is CASSLFEDNSPLHF. In DNA form, the CDR3 reads TGCGCCAGCAGCTTGTTCGAGGATAATTCACCCCTCCACTTT.